The rows below give T cell receptor beta chains drawn from one sample of a study of response to subunit inactivated influenza vaccine. MiXCR, run by TCRdb on the RT-PCR reads, gives a single entry per CDR3 protein. Here the sample spans 610,000 or so distinct CDR3 sequences, roughly 15% being singletons. Sequenced material: PBMCs from blood, taken 11 to 12 days after vaccination. The receptor set was obtained from a man in his forties or fifties who received an inactivated influenza vaccine. Each CDR3 is given with its conserved first and last residue. The order of the fields is J gene, D gene, V gene, clone size, CDR3 protein, CDR3 DNA. D genes are given only for firm matches. A clone size is listed for some rows: how often the clone was seen (once, few, many), or a class if it is expanded.

TRBJ2-2 . TRBV4-2 . CASSQEPAAVTGELFF TGTGCCAGCAGCCAAGAACCAGCGGCAGTCACCGGGGAGCTGTTTTTT
TRBJ2-6 . TRBV6-2/TRBV6-3 . CASSPISGYSSGANVLTF TGTGCCAGCAGCCCAATCTCAGGCTATTCCTCTGGGGCCAACGTCCTGACTTTC
TRBJ2-1 . TRBV12-3/TRBV12-4 . CASSRPVGDEQFF TGTGCCAGCAGCCGCCCGGTTGGGGATGAGCAGTTCTTC
TRBJ2-7 TRBD2 TRBV12-3/TRBV12-4 few CASRGGEGRYEQYF TGTGCCAGCAGGGGAGGGGAGGGTCGATACGAGCAGTACTTC
TRBJ2-2 . TRBV30 few CAWTRGSNTGELFF TGTGCCTGGACGAGGGGGTCGAACACCGGGGAGCTGTTTTTT
TRBJ2-2 . TRBV7-9 few CASSPRYSPGELFF TGTGCCAGCAGCCCCCGGTATTCCCCCGGGGAGCTGTTTTTT
TRBJ2-3 TRBD1 TRBV28 many CASSSVGQGASTQYF TGTGCCAGCAGTTCGGTCGGACAGGGGGCGAGTACGCAGTATTTT
TRBJ2-2 . TRBV11-2 . CASSPTPHTGELFF TGTGCCAGCAGCCCCACCCCCCACACCGGGGAGCTGTTTTTT
TRBJ1-2 . TRBV12-3/TRBV12-4 . CASSLNTASYGYTF TGTGCCAGCAGTTTAAACACGGCCTCCTATGGCTACACCTTC
TRBJ2-5 . TRBV20-1 few CSAREPPAGTQYF TGCAGTGCTAGAGAACCCCCGGCGGGGACCCAGTACTTC
TRBJ2-5 TRBD2 TRBV24-1 few CATSDPGLAGGQETQYF TGTGCCACCAGTGACCCGGGACTAGCGGGAGGGCAAGAGACCCAGTACTTC
TRBJ1-2 TRBD1 TRBV5-1 few CASSPDRDGYTF TGCGCCAGCAGCCCGGACAGGGACGGCTACACCTTC
TRBJ1-6 TRBD1 TRBV5-1 few CASQGQEYNSPLHF TGCGCCAGCCAGGGACAGGAGTATAATTCACCCCTCCACTTT
TRBJ2-7 TRBD2 TRBV9 . CASSPSGLAGYEQYF TGTGCCAGCAGCCCCTCCGGGCTAGCGGGCTACGAGCAGTACTTC
TRBJ1-1 . TRBV19 few CASSPGYRGGTEAFF TGTGCCAGTAGTCCAGGATATAGGGGAGGCACTGAAGCTTTCTTT
TRBJ2-4 . TRBV20-1 . CSARDSFRQVKNIQYF TGCAGTGCTAGAGATTCGTTCCGGCAGGTAAAGAACATTCAGTACTTC
TRBJ2-7 TRBD2 TRBV28 . CASSKGLAGGSNRPYEQYF TGTGCCAGCAGCAAGGGACTAGCGGGAGGATCCAACCGTCCCTACGAGCAGTACTTC
TRBJ2-5 TRBD2 TRBV14 few CASSHRGRETQYF TGTGCCAGCAGCCATCGCGGGAGAGAGACCCAGTACTTC
TRBJ2-1 TRBD2 TRBV3-1 few CASSPQTSGREHNEQFF TGTGCCAGCAGCCCACAGACTAGCGGGAGGGAACACAATGAGCAGTTCTTC
TRBJ2-1 TRBD1 TRBV10-1 few CASSSRQGVYNEQFF TGCGCCAGCAGTTCACGACAGGGGGTTTACAATGAGCAGTTCTTC
TRBJ2-7 . TRBV6-2/TRBV6-3 . CASTTGNRVRYEQYF TGTGCCAGCACAACGGGGAACAGGGTGCGCTACGAGCAGTACTTC
TRBJ2-1 . TRBV30 many CAWDLDSGEQFF TGTGCCTGGGATTTAGACAGCGGTGAGCAGTTCTTC
TRBJ1-5 TRBD1 TRBV7-9 . CASSQGAGEQPQHF TGTGCCAGCAGCCAGGGGGCAGGGGAGCAGCCCCAGCATTTT
TRBJ2-7 TRBD1 TRBV30 . CAWSVGTGVGMGSYEQYF TGTGCCTGGAGTGTGGGGACAGGGGTAGGTATGGGCTCCTACGAGCAGTACTTC
TRBJ2-7 TRBD1 TRBV20-1 . CNARDLGQGAYEQYF TGCAATGCTAGAGATTTAGGACAGGGGGCCTACGAGCAGTACTTC
TRBJ2-1 . TRBV13 many CASSFITGRRVNEQFF TGTGCCAGCAGTTTCATTACAGGGCGAAGGGTTAATGAGCAGTTCTTC
TRBJ2-2 TRBD1 TRBV5-5 . CASSFTGGNTGELFF TGTGCCAGCAGCTTTACAGGGGGGAACACCGGGGAGCTGTTTTTT
TRBJ2-7 . TRBV20-1 . CSACQYEQYF TGCAGTGCCTGTCAATACGAGCAGTACTTC
TRBJ2-7 TRBD2 TRBV4-2 . CASSQGPSGNYEQYF TGTGCCAGCAGCCAAGGGCCTAGCGGAAATTACGAGCAGTACTTC
TRBJ2-7 TRBD2 TRBV5-5 few CASSISGTTYEQYF TGTGCCAGCAGCATAAGTGGGACTACCTACGAGCAGTACTTC
TRBJ2-5 . TRBV4-3 once CASSQGLLGGQETQYF TGCGCCAGCAGCCAAGGTTTACTAGGGGGCCAAGAGACCCAGTACTTC
TRBJ1-5 . TRBV4-1 . CASSHDSTRAYQPQHF TGCGCCAGCAGCCACGATTCCACGCGGGCTTATCAGCCCCAGCATTTT
TRBJ1-1 . TRBV27 . CASSREKPRNTEAFF TGTGCCAGCAGTAGAGAGAAGCCCAGGAACACTGAAGCTTTCTTT
TRBJ2-7 TRBD1 TRBV6-2/TRBV6-3 few CAIQGTLYPGQGPAYEQYF TGTGCCATCCAGGGAACCCTTTACCCGGGACAGGGACCTGCCTACGAGCAGTACTTC
TRBJ1-2 . TRBV28 . CASSFYAGYTF TGTGCCAGCAGTTTTTACGCGGGCTACACCTTC
TRBJ1-3 . TRBV6-1 few CASSAGGSGNTIYF TGTGCCAGCAGTGCCGGGGGATCTGGAAACACCATATATTTT
TRBJ2-7 . TRBV28 . CASSLQNTYEQYF TGTGCCAGCAGTTTACAAAATACTTACGAGCAGTACTTC
TRBJ1-2 . TRBV30 . CAWSVSGPNYGYTF TGTGCCTGGAGTGTATCGGGGCCCAACTATGGCTACACCTTC
TRBJ2-7 . TRBV5-5 . CASSFDRFEQYF TGTGCCAGCAGCTTCGACAGGTTTGAGCAGTACTTC